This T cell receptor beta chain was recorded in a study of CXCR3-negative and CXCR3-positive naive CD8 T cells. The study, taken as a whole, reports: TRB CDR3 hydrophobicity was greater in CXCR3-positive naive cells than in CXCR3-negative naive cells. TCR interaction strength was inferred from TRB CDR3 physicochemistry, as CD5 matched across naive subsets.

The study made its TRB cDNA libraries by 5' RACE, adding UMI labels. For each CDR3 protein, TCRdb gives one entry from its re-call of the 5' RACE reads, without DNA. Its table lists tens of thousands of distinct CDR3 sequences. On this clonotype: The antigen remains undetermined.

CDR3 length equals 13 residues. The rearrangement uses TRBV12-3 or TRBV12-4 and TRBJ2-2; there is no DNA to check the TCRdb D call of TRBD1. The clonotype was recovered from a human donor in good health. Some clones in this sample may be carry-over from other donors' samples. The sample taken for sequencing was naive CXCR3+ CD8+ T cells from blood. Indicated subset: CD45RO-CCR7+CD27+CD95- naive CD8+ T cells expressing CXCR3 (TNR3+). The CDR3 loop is CASSLALTGSHDF.